Below are 8 T cell receptor beta chains sequenced from a single sample in a study of T cells in Graves' hyperthyroidism and ophthalmopathy. Amplified regions were TCR beta CDR3 sequences from RNA transcripts. Using the HTBI primer set, a first-round RT-PCR was run on the TCR CDR3. TCRdb re-called the multiplex PCR reads with MiXCR, one entry per CDR3 protein. The sample holds roughly 720,000 distinct CDR3 sequences; roughly 17% are singletons and the top ten take 15%. Sequenced: blood. These receptors were obtained from a man between 45 and 60 years old with Graves' hyperthyroidism.

This chain connects TRBV2 to TRBJ1-2; perhaps TRBD1 as D (6 bases). Trimming removed 4 bases from V and 9 bases from J, with 15 bases in between. Germline V CDR1 and CDR2: SNHLY, FYNNEI. CDR3 size: 13 residues. The DNA of the CDR3 is TGTGCCAGCAGTGCCGGCGGCAGGGGAAGCTACACCTTC. Translating it yields CASSAGGRGSYTF.

This clonotype was counted a few times. The V call is TRBV28, the J call TRBJ2-2, with a tentative D call TRBD2 (5 bases). The CDR3 length is 13 residues. The germline V and J ends were trimmed by 2 bases and 6 bases, with 7 bases remaining between them. Germline V gene sequence: CDR1 MDHEN, CDR2 SYDVKM. CDR3 sequence: CASSLAEAGELFF. The CDR3, as DNA: TGTGCCAGCAGTTTAGCGGAGGCCGGGGAGCTGTTTTTT.

The J gene is TRBJ1-1, the V gene TRBV4-1; D gene uncertain. Germline loops: CDR1 MGHRA, CDR2 YSYEKL. The length of the CDR3 is 15 residues. The germline V and J ends were trimmed by 0 bases and 11 bases, with 19 bases remaining between them. The CDR3 sequence is CASSQDLSSLRGAFF. The CDR3 DNA reads TGCGCCAGCAGCCAAGATTTGTCCAGCCTTAGAGGGGCTTTCTTT.

This clonotype was observed a handful of times. The chain recombines TRBV5-1 with TRBJ2-3, with a weak D call TRBD2 (6 bases). CDR3 length: 17 amino acids. In germline, CDR1 is SGHRS, CDR2 YFSETQ. Trimming removed 0 bases from V and 4 bases from J, with 18 bases in between. The CDR3 reads CASSLDGGLLRADTQYF. Here the CDR3 DNA reads TGCGCCAGCAGCTTGGACGGGGGTCTGCTGCGGGCAGATACGCAGTATTTT.

CDR3: CASSGSGDYNSPLHF. The CDR3 region has the DNA TGTGCCAGCAGCGGATCCGGGGACTATAATTCACCCCTCCACTTT. The chain links TRBV7-9 to TRBJ1-6; no clear D. With 5 bases removed from V and 3 bases from J, the gap between germline ends came to 11 bases. This CDR3 is built from 15 residues. Germline V gives CDR1 SEHNR, CDR2 FQNEAQ (reference sequence).

The sample holds many counts of this clonotype. The CDR3 DNA sequence: TGTGCCAGCTCACGCCCCATCGTGGATGAGCAGTTCTTC. It codes for CASSRPIVDEQFF. V usage is TRBV18 and J usage is TRBJ2-1; D call uncertain. This CDR3 is built from 13 residues. Germline V CDR1 and CDR2: KGHSH, LQKENI. The V and J ends lost 4 bases and 8 bases respectively, with 12 bases between them.

There are a few counts of this clonotype. The chain couples TRBV29-1 to TRBJ2-1; 9 nucleotides align to TRBD2. This CDR3 has 15 residues. Germline V lookup: CDR1 SQVTM, CDR2 ANQGSEA. J was trimmed by 2 bases and V by 5 bases; bases with no gene match: 7. This chain's CDR3 is CSVTAAGGPYNEQFF. CDR3 coding DNA: TGCAGCGTTACCGCAGCGGGAGGCCCCTACAATGAGCAGTTCTTC.

This clonotype has a count of ten or more. The gene calls are TRBV6-1 and TRBJ2-7; 10 positions match TRBD2. CDR1 and CDR2 from the germline V gene are MNHNS and SASEGT. The CDR3 is made up of 13 amino acids. V dropped 6 bases and J dropped 5; count of bases not matched to a gene: 4. CDR3 protein: CASRSSGSDEQYF. CDR3 bases: TGTGCCAGCAGGTCTAGCGGGAGTGACGAGCAGTACTTC.